Listed below are T cell receptor beta chains from one sample, sequenced in a study of shared clonotypes between healthy human individuals. TCRdb's copy holds only in-frame clones and misses some; the assay was immunoSEQ multiplex PCR. The data hold over 2,000,000 clones, with just over 90% observed a single time. Material: naive CD8+ T cells from PBMCs. The receptors stem from a young man in good health. Some clones in this sample may be carry-over from other donors' samples. CDR3s include the opening cysteine and the closing phenylalanine or tryptophan. Each record gives: V gene, clone size, J gene, D gene, CDR3 DNA, CDR3 protein. A D gene is named only where the DNA matches it firmly. A clone size is listed for some rows: how often the clone was seen (once, few, many), or a class if it is expanded.

TRBV5-6	NA	TRBJ2-7	TRBD2	TGTGCCAGCAGCTTGGATCTAGCGGGAGCCCAGTACTTC	CASSLDLAGAQYF
TRBV6-1	few	TRBJ2-7	NA	TGTGCCAGCAGTGCTAGAGGACGGGGCGGCGAGCAGTACTTC	CASSARGRGGEQYF
TRBV5-5	NA	TRBJ2-7	NA	TGTGCCAGCAGCTTGTTACAGGTGCCCTTGGAGCAGTACTTC	CASSLLQVPLEQYF
TRBV29-1	NA	TRBJ2-7	NA	TGCAGCGTTGAAGGACCCTACGAGCAGTACTTC	CSVEGPYEQYF
TRBV4-1	NA	TRBJ2-7	NA	TGCGCCAGCAGCCAATCAGGACAGTCTTCCTACGAGCAGTACTTC	CASSQSGQSSYEQYF
TRBV5-6	NA	TRBJ2-5	TRBD2	TGTGCCAGCAGCTTGGCCGTGAGCGGGAGGGCCCGGGAGACCCAGTACTTC	CASSLAVSGRARETQYF
TRBV13	NA	TRBJ2-1	NA	TGTGCCAGCAGCCTATTATACGGGAGCTCCTACAATGAGCAGTTCTTC	CASSLLYGSSYNEQFF
TRBV9	NA	TRBJ2-3	TRBD2	TGTGCCAGCAGCGTAGTTCCCCTAGCGGGAGGAAGCACAGATACGCAGTATTTT	CASSVVPLAGGSTDTQYF
TRBV20-1	NA	TRBJ1-2	NA	TGCAGTGCTAGGGCGGGGGATGGCTACACCTTC	CSARAGDGYTF
TRBV11-2	NA	TRBJ2-4	NA	TGTGCCAGCAGCCCATGGACTGTGGGGGCCAAAAACATTCAGTACTTC	CASSPWTVGAKNIQYF
TRBV6-5	NA	TRBJ1-2	NA	TGTGCCAGCAGTTACTCGATCACACCTCATCGGGGCTACACCTTC	CASSYSITPHRGYTF
TRBV4-3	NA	TRBJ2-1	NA	TGCGCCAGCAGCCAGGGGGTTTCCTACAATGAGCAGTTCTTC	CASSQGVSYNEQFF
TRBV5-1	NA	TRBJ2-1	NA	TGCGCCAGCACCCCTTGGTCTGGGTACAATGAGCAGTTCTTC	CASTPWSGYNEQFF
TRBV25-1	NA	TRBJ1-1	NA	TGTGCCAGCAGTGATTTGCTCAGGCCCACTGAAGCTTTCTTT	CASSDLLRPTEAFF
TRBV9	once	TRBJ1-1	NA	TGTGCCAGCAGCGTAGTCGTCAACACTGAGGCTTTCTTT	CASSVVVNTEAFF
TRBV9	NA	TRBJ2-3	TRBD1	TGTGCCAGCAGCGTAGGGGACAGGGTGACAGATACGCAGTATTTT	CASSVGDRVTDTQYF
TRBV28	once	TRBJ2-4	TRBD2	TGTGCCAGCAGTCCGCCCGGGAGGTGGGACATTCAGTACTTC	CASSPPGRWDIQYF
TRBV27	NA	TRBJ2-7	NA	TGTGCCAGCAGTTTCGGGGGCAGCACCTACGAGCAGTACTTC	CASSFGGSTYEQYF
TRBV2	NA	TRBJ2-7	NA	TGTGCCAGCAGTGAGTCAGTCACGACCTACGAGCAGTACTTC	CASSESVTTYEQYF
TRBV10-3	NA	TRBJ1-1	NA	TGTGCCATCAGTGAGTTCACAACGAACACTGAAGCTTTCTTT	CAISEFTTNTEAFF
TRBV27	NA	TRBJ2-1	NA	TGTGCCAGCAGTTTAACTCGAAACAATGAGCAGTTCTTC	CASSLTRNNEQFF
TRBV27	NA	TRBJ1-2	NA	TGTGCCACCTCCTCAAATAACTATGGCTACACCTTC	CATSSNNYGYTF
TRBV27	NA	TRBJ2-7	TRBD2	TGTGCCAGCAGTCCTGAAGCGGGAGGTTACGAGCAGTACTTC	CASSPEAGGYEQYF
TRBV27	NA	TRBJ2-3	TRBD2	TGTGCCAGCAGTTTTTATCCTCGACTAGCGCCAAACACAGATACGCAGTATTTT	CASSFYPRLAPNTDTQYF
TRBV2	NA	TRBJ2-5	TRBD1	TGTGCCAGCAAGACAGGGGGGCCACAAGAGACCCAGTACTTC	CASKTGGPQETQYF
TRBV30	NA	TRBJ2-1	TRBD2	TGTGCCTGGAGAGATACTAGCGGGAGGGCACTGGTTTATGGTGAGCAGTTCTTC	CAWRDTSGRALVYGEQFF
TRBV9	NA	TRBJ2-7	TRBD2	TGTGCCAGCAGCGTCAGTGGGAGGGACCTCCACGAGCAGTACTTC	CASSVSGRDLHEQYF
TRBV19	NA	TRBJ2-7	TRBD1	TGTGCCAGTAGGTGGGGACAGGGAGCCTACGAGCAGTACTTC	CASRWGQGAYEQYF
TRBV4-3	once	TRBJ1-4	NA	TGCGCCAGCAGCCAAGACAGGGCTAATGAAAAACTGTTTTTT	CASSQDRANEKLFF
TRBV2	NA	TRBJ2-4	NA	TGTGCCAGCAGTGAGAAAGCACCGCACTACGCCAAAAACATTCAGTACTTC	CASSEKAPHYAKNIQYF
TRBV18	NA	TRBJ2-7	TRBD1	TGTGCCAGCTCGGACCGGGACAGGGTCCACGAGCAGTACTTC	CASSDRDRVHEQYF
TRBV11-2	NA	TRBJ2-6	NA	TGTGCCAGCAGCTCGAGGGAATCTGGGGCCAACGTCCTGACTTTC	CASSSRESGANVLTF
TRBV30	once	TRBJ1-4	NA	TGTGCCTGGACCCCCGAACTGCCGCTCTGGGGGAGGGGTGAAAAACTGTTTTTT	CAWTPELPLWGRGEKLFF
TRBV7-9	NA	TRBJ1-1	NA	TGTGCCAGCCGTCAGACGGGAGTCCGGCCTGAAGCTTTCTTT	CASRQTGVRPEAFF
TRBV28	NA	TRBJ2-7	TRBD2	TGTGCCAGCCGAGCCTGGCTAGCGGACTCCTACGAGCAGTACTTC	CASRAWLADSYEQYF
TRBV28	NA	TRBJ2-7	TRBD1	TGTGCCAGTACATCCGGGACAGGGTCCTCCTACGAGCAGTACTTC	CASTSGTGSSYEQYF
TRBV13	NA	TRBJ2-1	NA	TGTGCCAGCAGCTTAGCGGGGAGCTCCTACAATGAGCAGTTCTTC	CASSLAGSSYNEQFF
TRBV5-6	NA	TRBJ1-2	NA	TGTGCCAGCAGCTTGCTCCAGATCACTAACTATGGCTACACCTTC	CASSLLQITNYGYTF
TRBV15	NA	TRBJ2-7	TRBD1	TGTGCCACCAGCGATTCCGGGACAGTTGCCTACGAGCAGTACTTC	CATSDSGTVAYEQYF
TRBV27	NA	TRBJ2-1	NA	TGTGCCAGCAGTTTAATAGCGTCCTACAATGAGCAGTTCTTC	CASSLIASYNEQFF
TRBV7-6	NA	TRBJ1-4	TRBD1	TGTGCCAGCAGCTTAGATGGGGAGACAGGGAAGGAAAAACTGTTTTTT	CASSLDGETGKEKLFF
TRBV5-1	NA	TRBJ2-7	TRBD1	TGCGCCAGCAGCTGGACGGCCGACAGGGTCCCCCCCTACGAGCAGTACTTC	CASSWTADRVPPYEQYF
TRBV11-2	NA	TRBJ2-5	NA	TGTGCCAGCAGCCCACTCGACGGCCAAGAGACCCAGTACTTC	CASSPLDGQETQYF
TRBV5-6	NA	TRBJ2-7	NA	TGTGCCAGCAGCTTGGTGCACCTAACCTACGAGCAGTACTTC	CASSLVHLTYEQYF
TRBV6-1	NA	TRBJ1-1	NA	TGTGCCAGCGACTTAAGGGGTTTTGAAGCTTTCTTT	CASDLRGFEAFF
TRBV21-1	few	TRBJ1-1	NA	TGTGCCAGCAGCAAAGCGCTTGGAGCTTTCTTT	CASSKALGAFF
TRBV27	NA	TRBJ2-1	NA	TGTGCCAGCACTGTGAGTTCGGTCTACAATGAGCAGTTCTTC	CASTVSSVYNEQFF
TRBV28	NA	TRBJ1-5	NA	TGTGCCAGCAGTTTATTCCAGGGCAATCAGCCCCAACATTTT	CASSLFQGNQPQHF
TRBV4-3	NA	TRBJ2-3	TRBD2	TGCGCCAGCAGCCAAGATACTCAGCGGGAGGTCGCACATACGCAGTATTTT	CASSQDTQREVAHTQYF